This TCR beta chain appears in the sequencing data of a study of regulatory T cells in long-lasting Graves disease. The V gene's germline CDR1 is MNHEY and CDR2 SMNVEV (reference sequence). The CDR3 is 14 amino acids. V lost 7 bases, J lost 3 bases, and 13 bases lay in between. This clonotype was counted at least ten times. The sample's time point: newly diagnosed GD, antithyroid drugs for less than 3 months. Generation of the TCR library employed RNA extracted from PBMCs. Through Arm-PCR of CDR3 regions and iRepertoire HTBI primers, TCR beta libraries were built. MiXCR, applied by TCRdb to the multiplex PCR reads, yields one record per CDR3 protein. The data contain 500,000 or so distinct CDR3 sequences, about 16% of them singletons. This same sample was also taken into another study, of T cells in Graves' hyperthyroidism and ophthalmopathy.

The TCR sequence derives from a woman aged 35 to 60 with Graves disease. The sample consisted of peripheral blood mononuclear cells (PBMCs), taken at new diagnosis, from a patient treated with antithyroid drugs. V and J are TRBV27 and TRBJ2-1; D gene uncertain. The CDR3: CASTAAPHYNEQFF. Written as DNA, the CDR3 is TGTGCCAGCACTGCGGCGCCCCACTACAATGAGCAGTTCTTC.